The 19 T cell receptor beta chains below all came from one sample that was sequenced in a study of regulatory T cells in long-lasting Graves disease. Construction of TCR beta libraries relied on iRepertoire HTBI primers and on Arm-PCR targeting CDR3 regions. A single record per CDR3 protein comes from TCRdb applying MiXCR to the multiplex PCR reads. The table includes 350,000 to 450,000 distinct CDR3 sequences, less than 25% detected once. Time point described: persistent/refractory GD, antithyroid drugs over 5 years with positive TRAb. The TCR library was prepared using RNA isolated from PBMCs. Material: peripheral blood mononuclear cells (PBMCs), obtained when the disease was refractory, from a patient treated with antithyroid drugs. The source of these receptors is a female donor with Graves disease.

This chain links TRBV28 with TRBJ1-1; 8 positions match TRBD1. The J segment lost 1 base and the V segment lost 2 bases, leaving 3 bases of the junction unmatched. Germline CDR1 MDHEN, CDR2 SYDVKM. The CDR3 sequence is 15 residues long. This chain's CDR3 is CASSLRGQANTEAFF. The DNA for the CDR3 is TGTGCCAGCAGTTTAAGGGGACAGGCGAACACTGAAGCTTTCTTT.

This clonotype showed up many times. V usage is TRBV27 and J usage is TRBJ1-2; D is ambiguous. The germline gives CDR1 MNHEY, CDR2 SMNVEV (reference sequence). Trimming cost V 5 bases and J 8 bases, with 15 bases left between them. This CDR3 spans 13 amino acids. Written as DNA, the CDR3 is TGTGCCAGCAGTGGTCGTCAAGCGGCCGGCTACACCTTC. Translated, it gives CASSGRQAAGYTF.

This rearrangement joins TRBV19 to TRBJ1-5; no reliable D call. There are 15 residues in the CDR3. V gave up 0 bases and J gave up 1 base, with 7 bases separating them. CDR1 LNHDA and CDR2 SQIVND come from the germline V gene (reference sequence). In nucleotides, the CDR3 is TGTGCCAGTAGTATAGATCTTAACAGCAATCAGCCCCAGCATTTT. Amino acids: CASSIDLNSNQPQHF.

This clonotype was counted at least ten times. The chain links TRBV18 to TRBJ1-4; TRBD1 might be the D (6 bases). The CDR3 length is 14 residues. CDR1 is KGHSH and CDR2 is LQKENI in the germline V gene. The V end lost 5 bases, the J end lost 0 bases, and 7 bases lay between the germline ends. The CDR3 bases are TGTGCCAGCTCAGAGGGGGCAACTAATGAAAAACTGTTTTTT. Translating gives CASSEGATNEKLFF.

The table lists this clonotype with many counts. The rearrangement links TRBV28 to TRBJ1-6; 7 nucleotides align to TRBD1. The CDR3 consists of 18 residues. V lost 6 bases to trimming and J lost 10 bases; unmatched junction nucleotides: 21. Germline-derived CDR1 and CDR2 are MDHEN and SYDVKM. The CDR3: CASSRGGGASRGESPLHF. The CDR3 nucleotides read TGTGCCAGCAGCCGCGGAGGGGGCGCATCCCGGGGGGAGTCACCCCTCCACTTT. The full variable domain, its missing parts supplied by reference TRBV28 and TRBJ1-6, is DVKVTQSSRYLVKRTGEKVFLECVQDMDHENMFWYRQDPGLGLRLIYFSYDVKMKEKGDIPEGYSVSREKKERFSLILESASTNQTSMYLCASSRGGGASRGESPLHFGNGTRLTVT.

Ten or more counts support this clonotype. The chain couples TRBV11-2 to TRBJ2-7; 10 bases map to TRBD1. Germline CDR1 reads SGHAT; CDR2 reads FQNNGV. CDR3 length: 16 residues. With V trimmed by 5 bases and J by 4 bases, 11 bases remained unmatched. CDR3 sequence (DNA): TGTGCCAGCAGCCCTATCAGGCGACAGGGGGCGTACGAGCAGTACTTC. It specifies CASSPIRRQGAYEQYF.

The chain employs TRBV6-2 or TRBV6-3 and TRBJ2-7; D is perhaps TRBD2 (6 bases). V was pared by 6 bases and J by 2 bases, with 11 bases between. Germline values: CDR1 MNHEY, CDR2 SVGEGT. The CDR3 has 13 residues. CDR3 amino acids: CASRRGETYEQYF. The CDR3 DNA sequence: TGTGCCAGCAGGCGGGGCGAGACCTACGAGCAGTACTTC.

The chain has TRBV10-2 and TRBJ2-7; 7 bases fit TRBD1. Germline CDR1 is WSHSY and CDR2 is SAAADI. This CDR3 contains 13 residues. The J segment lost 6 bases and the V segment lost 9 bases, leaving 11 bases of the junction unmatched. The CDR3 DNA follows: TGCGCCAGTCGACAGGGATCGGGCCTCGAGCAGTACTTC. Residues: CASRQGSGLEQYF.

The sample holds many counts of this clonotype. This chain links TRBV6-2 or TRBV6-3 with TRBJ2-7; D is possibly TRBD2 (7 bases). This CDR3 is 13 amino acids long. V lost 6 bases and J 6 bases, leaving 15 bases between the germline ends. Germline values: CDR1 MNHEY, CDR2 SVGEGT. CDR3 residues: CASSQRGAGEQYF. The CDR3 region has the DNA TGTGCCAGCAGCCAACGGGGGGCTGGCGAGCAGTACTTC.

This clonotype was observed a few times. J is TRBJ2-7 and V is TRBV2; tentatively, D is TRBD2 (6 bases). The CDR3 runs to 13 residues. The germline gives CDR1 SNHLY, CDR2 FYNNEI. Deletions cut 6 bases from V and 7 bases from J, with 16 bases between. CDR3: CASSSRGSREQYF. CDR3 nucleotides: TGTGCCAGCAGCTCCCGGGGGTCACGGGAGCAGTACTTC.

The chain uses TRBV6-2 or TRBV6-3 and TRBJ1-1, with a possible D match to TRBD1 (5 bases). In germline, CDR1 is MNHEY, CDR2 SVGEGT. The CDR3 runs to 13 residues. Trimming took 5 bases from V and 6 from J, leaving 13 bases between them. The CDR3 sequence is CASSPIGDAEAFF. The DNA of the CDR3 is TGTGCCAGCAGTCCAATTGGGGACGCTGAAGCTTTCTTT.

In this sample, this clonotype turned up many times. The rearrangement uses TRBV10-3 and TRBJ1-2; D gene uncertain. Looked up from germline, CDR1 is ENHRY and CDR2 is SYGVKD. The CDR3 is 11 residues long. V was clipped by 7 bases and J by 4 bases, with 7 bases between them. CDR3 sequence reads: CAINLGYGYTF. Written as DNA, the CDR3 is TGTGCCATCAACCTTGGCTATGGCTACACCTTC.

This clonotype was detected many times. J is TRBJ2-7 and V is TRBV6-1; 9 positions agree with TRBD1. From germline, CDR1 is MNHNS and CDR2 SASEGT. The V gene end was trimmed by 5 bases and the J gene end by 3 bases; junction bases not matched to a gene: 8. This CDR3 is built from 15 residues. The CDR3 sequence is CASSQTGTGLYEQYF. The CDR3 DNA follows: TGTGCCAGCAGTCAGACCGGGACAGGGCTCTACGAGCAGTACTTC.

The sample holds many counts of this clonotype. This rearrangement joins TRBV7-2 to TRBJ2-5, with D possibly TRBD2 on 6 matching bases. CDR3 length: 14 amino acids. The germline V gene encodes CDR1 SGHTA and CDR2 FQGNSA. V was shortened by 5 bases and J by 6 bases, with 16 bases between the two germline ends. The CDR3 nucleotides read TGTGCCAGCAGCCTCCAGGGAGGTCTGAAGACCCAGTACTTC. This translates into CASSLQGGLKTQYF.

This clonotype was seen many times. The chain links TRBV28 to TRBJ2-2; the match to TRBD2 covers 14 bases. Germline V gene data show CDR1 as MDHEN and CDR2 as SYDVKM. V was pared by 4 bases and J by 5 bases, with 9 bases of the junction left unmatched. The CDR3 loop spans 18 amino acids. The CDR3 DNA reads TGTGCCAGCAGTTCTCCTCCGACTAGCGGGAGGGAAACCGGGGAGCTGTTTTTT. This codes for CASSSPPTSGRETGELFF.

This clonotype was seen many times. V is TRBV2 and J is TRBJ2-5, with 8 bases fitting TRBD2. The V gene end was trimmed by 1 base and the J gene end by 4 bases; junction bases not matched to a gene: 5. There are 15 residues in the CDR3. Germline CDR1 is SNHLY and CDR2 is FYNNEI. CDR3 in DNA: TGTGCCAGCAGTGAAGTCGGGACTAGAGCAGAGACCCAGTACTTC. As protein: CASSEVGTRAETQYF.

This clonotype was counted only a few times. The V and J genes are TRBV4-1 and TRBJ2-7; possible D gene TRBD1, 6 bases. The CDR3 contains 15 residues. Trimming removed 2 bases at V and 0 bases at J, with 11 bases between. Per germline, CDR1 MGHRA and CDR2 YSYEKL. DNA of the CDR3: TGCGCCAGCAGCCAACTACCGGACAGCTCCTACGAGCAGTACTTC. Translating gives CASSQLPDSSYEQYF.

With regard to this clonotype: A much more abundant neighbour one base away suggests this may be a read error. The CDR3 coding sequence is TGTGCCAGCAGTTTTCGGACAGGGATCTATAGCTACACCTTC. Protein product: CASSFRTGIYSYTF. The V and J genes are TRBV28 and TRBJ1-2; 8 positions agree with TRBD1. CDR3 length equals 14 residues. Germline CDR1 MDHEN, CDR2 SYDVKM.

This clonotype was found many times. V gene TRBV20-1 combines with J gene TRBJ1-2; D might be TRBD1 (5 bases). Germline V lookup: CDR1 DFQATT, CDR2 SNEGSKA (reference sequence). Trimming stripped 6 bases from V and 0 bases from J, with 11 bases between. This CDR3 comprises 13 residues. DNA of the CDR3: TGCAGTGCCCTAGCAGGGTCTAACTATGGCTACACCTTC. Protein product: CSALAGSNYGYTF.